These T cell receptor beta chains were read from a single sample in a study of blood T cells in healthy people across ages. Via MiXCR, TCRdb re-called the 5' RACE reads, giving one row per CDR3 protein. The sample contains approximately 800,000 distinct CDR3 sequences, about three fifths of which appear only once. Sequenced: blood. All receptors come from a man aged 25-45 years in good health. Both conserved end residues are part of each CDR3. The order of the fields is J gene, V gene, clone size, D gene, CDR3 DNA, CDR3 protein. A D gene is named only where the DNA matches it firmly. Clone size is stated in some rows and not others, as once, few, many or a class when expanded.

j_call: TRBJ2-5; v_call: TRBV12-3/TRBV12-4; clone_size: .; d_call: .; cdr3_nt: TGTGCCAGCAGTCCCCGTATGGAGACCCAGTACTTC; cdr3_aa: CASSPRMETQYF
j_call: TRBJ2-7; v_call: TRBV2; clone_size: .; d_call: .; cdr3_nt: TGTGCCAGCAGTGAAGGGGGCGAGCAGTACTTC; cdr3_aa: CASSEGGEQYF
j_call: TRBJ2-7; v_call: TRBV14; clone_size: .; d_call: .; cdr3_nt: TGTGCCAGCAGCCAAGAGTGGCAGTCCTCCTACGAGCAGTACTTC; cdr3_aa: CASSQEWQSSYEQYF
j_call: TRBJ2-7; v_call: TRBV5-5; clone_size: .; d_call: .; cdr3_nt: TGTGCCAGCAGCTTGGCACTACGAACCTACGAGCAGTACTTC; cdr3_aa: CASSLALRTYEQYF
j_call: TRBJ2-1; v_call: TRBV18; clone_size: .; d_call: .; cdr3_nt: TGTGCCAGCTCACCACTTACGGCCTCCGCATACAATGAGCAGTTCTTC; cdr3_aa: CASSPLTASAYNEQFF
j_call: TRBJ2-5; v_call: TRBV29-1; clone_size: many; d_call: TRBD1; cdr3_nt: TGCAGCGCTGACAGGGGGGAGACCCAGTACTTC; cdr3_aa: CSADRGETQYF
j_call: TRBJ1-1; v_call: TRBV7-3; clone_size: .; d_call: .; cdr3_nt: TGTGCCAGCAGCACCGACCGCGGTTCTGAAGCTTTCTTT; cdr3_aa: CASSTDRGSEAFF
j_call: TRBJ2-5; v_call: TRBV4-1; clone_size: .; d_call: .; cdr3_nt: TGCGCCAGCAGCCAACTGATGGCGGTAAAGACCCAGTACTTC; cdr3_aa: CASSQLMAVKTQYF
j_call: TRBJ1-2; v_call: TRBV5-6; clone_size: once; d_call: .; cdr3_nt: TGTGCCAGCAGCTTGTATGTCGGTCTCTGGGACTATGGCTACACCTTC; cdr3_aa: CASSLYVGLWDYGYTF
j_call: TRBJ2-7; v_call: TRBV7-9; clone_size: few; d_call: .; cdr3_nt: TGTGCCAGCAGCCCTCCAGGGAACCACGAGCAGTACTTC; cdr3_aa: CASSPPGNHEQYF
j_call: TRBJ2-7; v_call: TRBV3-1; clone_size: .; d_call: .; cdr3_nt: TGTGCCAGCAGCCAAGGTCTGTTGAGCTCCTACGAGCAGTACTTC; cdr3_aa: CASSQGLLSSYEQYF
j_call: TRBJ2-7; v_call: TRBV15; clone_size: .; d_call: .; cdr3_nt: TGTGCCACCAGCAGAGATTTTGCGCCTAGCGCATACTACGAGCAGTACTTC; cdr3_aa: CATSRDFAPSAYYEQYF
j_call: TRBJ2-5; v_call: TRBV28; clone_size: few; d_call: TRBD1; cdr3_nt: TGTGCCAGCAGTTTCCTCGGACAGGGGGAAGAGACCCAGTACTTC; cdr3_aa: CASSFLGQGEETQYF
j_call: TRBJ2-1; v_call: TRBV6-6; clone_size: few; d_call: .; cdr3_nt: TGTGCCAGCAGCCCTGGACCTAGTGAGCAGTTCTTC; cdr3_aa: CASSPGPSEQFF
j_call: TRBJ1-5; v_call: TRBV6-5; clone_size: .; d_call: .; cdr3_nt: TGTGCCAGCAGTCCATATCAGCCCCAGCATTTT; cdr3_aa: CASSPYQPQHF
j_call: TRBJ2-5; v_call: TRBV28; clone_size: .; d_call: .; cdr3_nt: TGTGCCAGCAGCGACGGTTACGGTCGCCTTCAAGAGACCCAGTACTTC; cdr3_aa: CASSDGYGRLQETQYF
j_call: TRBJ2-1; v_call: TRBV28; clone_size: few; d_call: .; cdr3_nt: TGTGCCAGCAGTTTAGGAGTACCAAACAATGAGCAGTTCTTC; cdr3_aa: CASSLGVPNNEQFF
j_call: TRBJ2-7; v_call: TRBV6-2/TRBV6-3; clone_size: .; d_call: .; cdr3_nt: TGTGCCAGCACCGAGGGCAGGTTTTACGAGCAGTACTTC; cdr3_aa: CASTEGRFYEQYF
j_call: TRBJ2-7; v_call: TRBV3-1; clone_size: many; d_call: TRBD1; cdr3_nt: TGTGCCAGCAGCCAAGGACAGGGGTACGAGCAGTACTTC; cdr3_aa: CASSQGQGYEQYF
j_call: TRBJ2-3; v_call: TRBV28; clone_size: .; d_call: .; cdr3_nt: TGTGCCAGCAGCACCCCAGCGGAAGGCACAGATACGCAGTATTTT; cdr3_aa: CASSTPAEGTDTQYF
j_call: TRBJ2-1; v_call: TRBV27; clone_size: few; d_call: .; cdr3_nt: TGTGCCACCCATTGGGGATACAATGAGCAGTTCTTC; cdr3_aa: CATHWGYNEQFF
j_call: TRBJ1-6; v_call: TRBV9; clone_size: few; d_call: .; cdr3_nt: TGTGCCAGCACCAAGACCACGGAGCCCGATCCCAATTCACCCCTCCACTTT; cdr3_aa: CASTKTTEPDPNSPLHF
j_call: TRBJ2-5; v_call: TRBV7-9; clone_size: few; d_call: TRBD2; cdr3_nt: TGTGCCAGCAGCCGTACCTCTGGGGGAGGGATTCAAGAGACCCAGTACTTC; cdr3_aa: CASSRTSGGGIQETQYF
j_call: TRBJ2-1; v_call: TRBV7-3; clone_size: few; d_call: TRBD2; cdr3_nt: TGTGCCAGCAGCTTAGGAACTAGCGGGAGCGATGAGCAGTTCTTC; cdr3_aa: CASSLGTSGSDEQFF
j_call: TRBJ2-5; v_call: TRBV7-2; clone_size: .; d_call: .; cdr3_nt: TGTGCCAGCAGCTTAACAGGATATTTGGGGACCCAGTACTTC; cdr3_aa: CASSLTGYLGTQYF
j_call: TRBJ2-5; v_call: TRBV6-5; clone_size: .; d_call: .; cdr3_nt: TGTGCCAGCAGGGACGTCGGGGGCCAAGAGACCCAGTACTTC; cdr3_aa: CASRDVGGQETQYF
j_call: TRBJ2-7; v_call: TRBV18; clone_size: .; d_call: .; cdr3_nt: TGTGCTAGCTCACCTCCGGGATATCTCGAGCAGTACTTC; cdr3_aa: CASSPPGYLEQYF
j_call: TRBJ2-4; v_call: TRBV4-3; clone_size: .; d_call: .; cdr3_nt: TGCGCCAGCAGCCAAGAAGTACTACCCAAGGACATTCAGTACTTC; cdr3_aa: CASSQEVLPKDIQYF
j_call: TRBJ2-3; v_call: TRBV4-2; clone_size: .; d_call: .; cdr3_nt: TGTGCCGGCAGCCAAGATTATGGAGGTAGCACAGATACGCAGTATTTT; cdr3_aa: CAGSQDYGGSTDTQYF
j_call: TRBJ2-1; v_call: TRBV6-2/TRBV6-3; clone_size: .; d_call: .; cdr3_nt: TGTGCCAGCAGCCTTACTCAGGGTTTCTGGAATGAGCAGTTCTTC; cdr3_aa: CASSLTQGFWNEQFF
j_call: TRBJ2-4; v_call: TRBV4-2; clone_size: .; d_call: .; cdr3_nt: TGTGCCAGCAGCCCCCATGGACAAGTTGCCAAAAACATTCAGTACTTC; cdr3_aa: CASSPHGQVAKNIQYF
j_call: TRBJ2-5; v_call: TRBV20-1; clone_size: .; d_call: TRBD2; cdr3_nt: TGCAGTGCTGGAAGACTAGCGGGGAACATGTTTCAAGAGACCCAGTACTTC; cdr3_aa: CSAGRLAGNMFQETQYF
j_call: TRBJ2-6; v_call: TRBV4-2; clone_size: few; d_call: .; cdr3_nt: TGTGCCAGCAGCCAAGACCGGACAGCTGGGGCCAACGTCCTGACTTTC; cdr3_aa: CASSQDRTAGANVLTF
j_call: TRBJ2-7; v_call: TRBV7-2; clone_size: .; d_call: .; cdr3_nt: TGTGCCGGCAGCTTCGCCGGCTACTACGAGCAGTACTTC; cdr3_aa: CAGSFAGYYEQYF
j_call: TRBJ2-7; v_call: TRBV20-1; clone_size: few; d_call: .; cdr3_nt: TGCAGTGCTAGATTGGCGGGGGCGAACTACGAGCAGTACTTC; cdr3_aa: CSARLAGANYEQYF
j_call: TRBJ1-1; v_call: TRBV12-3/TRBV12-4; clone_size: .; d_call: .; cdr3_nt: TGTGCCAGCAGGGGGGGACGGCAAATTGAAGCTTTCTTT; cdr3_aa: CASRGGRQIEAFF
j_call: TRBJ2-1; v_call: TRBV7-6; clone_size: .; d_call: TRBD2; cdr3_nt: TGTGCCAGCAGTTCCGGGACTAGTTTCTCCAATGAGCAGTTCTTC; cdr3_aa: CASSSGTSFSNEQFF
j_call: TRBJ1-1; v_call: TRBV13; clone_size: .; d_call: .; cdr3_nt: TGTGCCAGCAGCTTTGATGGTACTGAAGCTTTCTTT; cdr3_aa: CASSFDGTEAFF
j_call: TRBJ1-1; v_call: TRBV27; clone_size: .; d_call: .; cdr3_nt: TGTGCCAGCAGTCTCAGACCCCGGACAGATGGGAAAGCTTTCTTT; cdr3_aa: CASSLRPRTDGKAFF
j_call: TRBJ2-4; v_call: TRBV5-5; clone_size: .; d_call: .; cdr3_nt: TGTGCCAGCAGCCTCCTTGGGGGATCCCTAGCCAAAAACATTCAGTACTTC; cdr3_aa: CASSLLGGSLAKNIQYF
j_call: TRBJ2-5; v_call: TRBV6-6; clone_size: few; d_call: .; cdr3_nt: TGTGCCAGCAGTTACGATCTGGAGGTTGTCCAAGAGACCCAGTACTTC; cdr3_aa: CASSYDLEVVQETQYF